This T cell receptor beta chain was recovered during a study of blood T cell repertoires in COVID-19. About the research overall: Some COVID-19 samples were acute and others convalescent; all came from the United States, Italy and Spain. T cells, B-cell-depleted T cells, or PBMCs provided the cDNA or gDNA that served as material.

The CDR3 extends over 16 amino acids. Original analysis: Reference gene primer amplification gave estimated nucleated cell counts. This table comes from immunoSEQ multiplex PCR, and its TCRdb copy is limited to in-frame clones, with some not included. V and J calls plus clone size are reproduced from that table; the DNA served to infer D and trimming. Of a few hundred thousand clones in the sample, around 87% were seen once. The sequenced material came from peripheral blood. The V call is TRBV21-1, the J call TRBJ1-1; TRBD1 is taken as the D call from the table, unchecked against the DNA. TRBV21-1 counts as a pseudogene. The sequence was obtained from a human donor in a cohort sampled during active COVID-19. The CDR3 coding sequence is TGTGCCAGCAGCATGTTCCCCCCCAGGGTTAACACTGAAGCTTTCTTT. Translating gives CASSMFPPRVNTEAFF.